This T cell receptor (beta chain) was sequenced during a study of Ad26.COV2.S vaccination and SARS-CoV-2 variants (dated by TCRdb to 2020 to 2023). With regard to the full study: Vaccine-arm donors were drawn from COV1001, a multicentre, randomized, double-blind, placebo-controlled phase I-IIa trial of Ad26.COV2.S in healthy adults. Investigators did not know the trial group allocation while performing experiments and assessing outcomes. A total of approximately 30 samples were included in the TCR-sequenced set, comprising around 19 Ad26.COV2.S vaccine recipients, 5 placebo recipients and 8 SARS-CoV-2 convalescent individuals. Ad26.COV2.S was administered intramuscularly at a dose of 5x10^10 or 1x10^11 viral particles, either as one shot or as two shots given 56 days apart. Sequencing of the TCRbeta repertoire served to evaluate the specificity and breadth of SARS-CoV-2-reactive T cell receptors following Ad26.COV2.S vaccination. Trial participants were randomized into five groups of five, in which low-dose or high-dose Ad26.COV2.S was given once or twice, or placebo was given on both occasions. Study-level results and caveats: It was noted by the authors that total T cell responses may have been underestimated by the TCR breadth and depth analyses. Higher spike-specific TCR breadth was observed in Ad26.COV2.S recipients than in placebo recipients (P = 0.0014). Comparable non-spike TCR breadth was observed between vaccine and placebo recipients, consistent with only spike being contained in the vaccine. The study lacked the statistical power to compare responses across vaccine doses or regimens. After vaccination, spike-specific CD8+ and CD4+ T cell responses were reported to show substantial breadth.

The immunoSEQ Assay was the method used to sequence TCRbeta CDR3 regions. After extraction, genomic DNA underwent amplification by bias-controlled multiplex PCR, followed by high-throughput sequencing. In the authors' own workflow: To quantify the absolute abundance of each unique TCRbeta CDR3 region, sequences were collapsed and filtered. T cell fraction was estimated by normalization of TCRbeta template counts to usable DNA, with usable DNA being measured through amplification of reference genes present in all nucleated cells. Repertoire TCRs were annotated as SARS-CoV-2-specific by exact matching of V gene, CDR3 amino acid sequence and J gene to a known reactive TCR set. The reference SARS-CoV-2 TCR set was derived from MIRA and filtered for enrichment in COVID-19-positive ImmuneCODE repertoires, a step that removed public or cross-reactive TCRs. Using the MIRA antigens, annotated TCRs were further analysed by specific ORF or by position within an ORF. Breadth was defined as annotated unique rearrangements over total unique productive rearrangements; depth was the summed frequency of those rearrangements. TCR breadth was compared between groups using two-sided Wilcoxon rank-sum tests. Here the immuneACCESS table is served through TCRdb, limited to in-frame sequences with V and J called. Missing clones are a known gap in these copies; in checked studies unresolved V genes cover under half, and the rest lacks a known reason. V, J and clone size were drawn from that table, and D and trimming were deduced from the DNA. The sample data list hundreds of thousands of clones, and around 89% of these were observed just once. Of the sample, 5% is held by the ten largest clones.

On this clone: The clone's antigen remains unknown. No much larger clone exists at a distance of one base, and base qualities are not known.

This specimen's treatment or condition label, interpreted: some 20 received Ad26.COV2.S at low or high dose, single or two shots; several received placebo; per-sample allocation not given. For vaccine and placebo recipients, the sequenced repertoires came from samples collected on day 63 after the first injection. Cohort 1b enrolled roughly 25 adults aged 18-55 years at a single site in Boston, USA, between 29 July and 7 August 2020. Ad26.COV2.S was a replication-incompetent adenovirus type 26 vector expressing a prefusion-stabilized SARS-CoV-2 spike protein from the original Wuhan strain. Via the germline V gene, CDR1 is LGHNA and CDR2 YNFKEQ. Reading from cysteine to phenylalanine, the CDR3 counts 15 amino acids. Left in the record is the CDR3 DNA by itself, 45 bases read in frame from the first base. V and J are truncated by 4 bases and 0 bases respectively, leaving an intervening sequence of 7 bases.

Rearrangement joined TRBV4-2 to TRBJ2-6; the D region possibly corresponds to TRBD2 (5 bases align). The source material was peripheral blood, sampled in a trial of Ad26.COV2.S vaccine versus placebo. The TCR originated in a person between 18 and 65 years old who received the Ad26.COV2.S COVID-19 vaccine or a placebo. The CDR3 reads CASSPRDSGANVLTF. The DNA sequence follows: TGTGCCAGCAGCCCGAGGGACTCTGGGGCCAACGTCCTGACTTTC.